This T cell receptor beta chain was identified in a study of T cell repertoires in cytomegalovirus infection. Study details: Newly reported HLA-C-restricted and thoroughly characterized HLA-B-restricted CMV epitopes were employed. Public signatures in TCR beta pointed to CMV infection and matching HLA type.

Study results and caveats: There were carriers of CMV plus the relevant HLA, and cumulative public TCR beta family frequency identified them. The ex vivo response was dominated by HLA-C-restricted CMV-specific TCR beta clonotypes.

This clonotype appeared many times. The antigen remains unidentified. The length of the CDR3 is 15 residues. The ends were cut back, 1 base at V and 4 bases at J, with 13 bases in the middle. Germline V CDR1 and CDR2: SGHTA, FQGNSA. One entry per CDR3 protein results from TCRdb running MiXCR on the reads. Seen here are 550,000 to 850,000 distinct CDR3 sequences, roughly a third observed once, and the top ten hold around a sixth. Sequenced material: cultured PBMCs, taken from culture after CMV antigen stimulation. J is TRBJ1-2 and V is TRBV7-2, with D tentatively TRBD1 (5 bases). The origin of this receptor is a human donor in good health (CMV status not recorded). Some clones in this sample may be carry-over from other donors' samples. CDR3 DNA sequence: TGTGCCAGCAGCTTAGGGGGGGGACTGACCTATGGCTACACCTTC. Translated, it gives CASSLGGGLTYGYTF.